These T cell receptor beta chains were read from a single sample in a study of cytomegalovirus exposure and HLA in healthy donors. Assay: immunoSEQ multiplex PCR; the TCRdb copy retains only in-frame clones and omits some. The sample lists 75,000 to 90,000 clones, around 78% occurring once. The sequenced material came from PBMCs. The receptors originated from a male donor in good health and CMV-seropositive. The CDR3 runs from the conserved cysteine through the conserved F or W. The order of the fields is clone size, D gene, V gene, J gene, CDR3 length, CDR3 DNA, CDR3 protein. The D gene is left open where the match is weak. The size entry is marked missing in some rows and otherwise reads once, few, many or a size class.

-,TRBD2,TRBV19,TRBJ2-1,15,TGTGCCAGTAGTATCGCTAGCGGGAGTTACAATGAGCAGTTCTTC,CASSIASGSYNEQFF
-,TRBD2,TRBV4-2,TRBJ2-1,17,TGTGCCAGCAGCCAATATTCTAGCGGGGGGAGTTACAATGAGCAGTTCTTC,CASSQYSSGGSYNEQFF
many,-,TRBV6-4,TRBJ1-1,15,TGTGCCAGCAGTGACTCCCCGGACGGGAGAACTGAAGCTTTCTTT,CASSDSPDGRTEAFF
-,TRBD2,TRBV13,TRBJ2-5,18,TGTGCCAGCAGCTTAGCGACTAGCGGGGGACGAAGGAGAGAGACCCAGTACTTC,CASSLATSGGRRRETQYF
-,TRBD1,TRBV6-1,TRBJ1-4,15,TGTGCCAGCAGTGAATTCCCAGGGGGCAATGAAAAACTGTTTTTT,CASSEFPGGNEKLFF
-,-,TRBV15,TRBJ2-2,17,TGTGCCACCAGCAGGCCAACCGGGGTCACTAACACCGGGGAGCTGTTTTTT,CATSRPTGVTNTGELFF
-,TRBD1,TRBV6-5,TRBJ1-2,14,TGTGCCAGCAGTCGACAGGGGGCTGGCTATGGCTACACCTTC,CASSRQGAGYGYTF
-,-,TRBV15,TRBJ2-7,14,TGTGCCACCCACATGGGGGGTAACTCCCACGAGCAGTACTTC,CATHMGGNSHEQYF
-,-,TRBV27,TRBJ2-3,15,TGTGCCAGCAGCAGATATGGGGCACCCACAGATACGCAGTATTTT,CASSRYGAPTDTQYF
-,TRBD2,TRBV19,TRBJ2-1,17,TGTGCCAGTAGTATACAGGGCGGGAGGGCCGCCTACAATGAGCAGTTCTTC,CASSIQGGRAAYNEQFF
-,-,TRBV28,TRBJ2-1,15,TGTGCCAGCAGCCCCGCAGAGGTCACTAAAAATGAGCAGTTCTTC,CASSPAEVTKNEQFF
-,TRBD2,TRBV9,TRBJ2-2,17,TGTGCCAGCAGCTCCCCCCCTGCGGGGGCGAACACCGGGGAGCTGTTTTTT,CASSSPPAGANTGELFF
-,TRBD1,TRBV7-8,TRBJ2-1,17,TGTGCCAGCAGCTTAATACCAAGGACAGGACTTGTAAATGAGCAGTTCTTC,CASSLIPRTGLVNEQFF
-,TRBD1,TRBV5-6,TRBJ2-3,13,TGTGCCAGCAGGGACAGGGGGTCAGATACGCAGTATTTT,CASRDRGSDTQYF
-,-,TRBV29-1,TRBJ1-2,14,TGCAGCGTGGGAGAGGGGGGGGCGCTTCGTGGCTACACCTTC,CSVGEGGALRGYTF
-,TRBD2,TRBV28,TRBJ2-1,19,TGTGCCAGCAGTTCCTCTAGCGGGAGCGGGCAGAGCTCCTACAATGAGCAGTTCTTC,CASSSSSGSGQSSYNEQFF
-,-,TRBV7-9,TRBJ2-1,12,TGTGCCAGCAGCCTGGTCCTAGAACGGCAGTTCTTC,CASSLVLERQFF
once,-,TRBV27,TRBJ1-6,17,TGTGCCAGCCACGTTCGGGGGTTAGGGGCTAATAATTCACCCCTCCACTTT,CASHVRGLGANNSPLHF
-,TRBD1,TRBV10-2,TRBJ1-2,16,TGCGCCAGCAGTGGAGGGGGGACAGAATTTTTGTATGGCTACACCTTC,CASSGGGTEFLYGYTF
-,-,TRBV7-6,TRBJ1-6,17,TGTGCCAGCAGCTTAAGCCCACCTAGCTCCTATAATTCACCCCTCCACTTT,CASSLSPPSSYNSPLHF
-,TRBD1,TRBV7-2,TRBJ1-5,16,TGTGCCAGCAGCCTACAGGGGGCCCTCTTCAATCAGCCCCAGCATTTT,CASSLQGALFNQPQHF
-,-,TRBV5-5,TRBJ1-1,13,TGTGCCAGCAGCTTTGGAGGGAACACTGAAGCTTTCTTT,CASSFGGNTEAFF
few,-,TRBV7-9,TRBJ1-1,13,TGTGCCAGCAGCTTAGTCGTGAACACTGAAGCTTTCTTT,CASSLVVNTEAFF
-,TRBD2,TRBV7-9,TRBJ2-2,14,TGTTCCAGCAGCTTGCGCGGGAGCACCGGGGAGCTGTTTTTT,CSSSLRGSTGELFF
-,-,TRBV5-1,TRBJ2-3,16,TGCGCCAGCAGGCCCACCGGGACACCGAGGACAGATACGCAGTATTTT,CASRPTGTPRTDTQYF
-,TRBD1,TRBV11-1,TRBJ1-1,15,TGTGCCAGCAGCTCCGGGACAGGGGGCTTCACTGAAGCTTTCTTT,CASSSGTGGFTEAFF
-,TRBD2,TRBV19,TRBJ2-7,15,TGTGCCAGTAGTATAGAGGGGGGGTTCTCCTACGAGCAGTACTTC,CASSIEGGFSYEQYF
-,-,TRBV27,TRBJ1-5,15,TGTGCCAGCAGTTCGGGGTCCTTTGGGGTTAGGGCCCAGCATTTT,CASSSGSFGVRAQHF
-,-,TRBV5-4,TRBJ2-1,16,TGTGCCAGCAGCCCGAGGATATGGAGCTCCTACAATGAGCAGTTCTTC,CASSPRIWSSYNEQFF
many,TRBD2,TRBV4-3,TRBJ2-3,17,TGCGCCAGCAGCCAAGAGCCTAGCGGGGGGGCGCGAGATACGCAGTATTTT,CASSQEPSGGARDTQYF
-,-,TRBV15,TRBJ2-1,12,TGTGCCACCAGCAGCCCTAGGAGTGAGCAGTTCTTC,CATSSPRSEQFF
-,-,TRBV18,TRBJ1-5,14,TGTGCCAGCTCACCAGGGGGGGGCAATCAGCCCCAGCATTTT,CASSPGGGNQPQHF
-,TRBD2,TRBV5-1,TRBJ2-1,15,TGCGCCAGCAGCAGGACTAGCGGAGGATACAATGAGCAGTTCTTC,CASSRTSGGYNEQFF
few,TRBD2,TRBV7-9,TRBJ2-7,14,TGTTCGTCTAGCGGGGGCCCATTAACCTACGAGCAGTACTTC,CSSSGGPLTYEQYF
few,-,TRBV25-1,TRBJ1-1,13,TGTGCCAGCAGGGCAGGCTGGGACACTGAAGCTTTCTTT,CASRAGWDTEAFF
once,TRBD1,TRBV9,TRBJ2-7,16,TGTGCCAGCAGCGCGGGGGCGGGGACAGGGATGTACGAGCAGTACTTC,CASSAGAGTGMYEQYF
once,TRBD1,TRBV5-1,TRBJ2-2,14,TGCGCCAGCAGCAGGACAGGGACCACCGGGGAGCTGTTTTTT,CASSRTGTTGELFF
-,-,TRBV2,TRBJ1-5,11,TGTGCCACCTGGGGCCGCGGAACCCAGCATTTT,CATWGRGTQHF
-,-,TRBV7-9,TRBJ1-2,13,TGTGCCAGCAGCTTCGGACAGACCTATGGCTACACCTTC,CASSFGQTYGYTF
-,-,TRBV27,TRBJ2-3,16,TGTGCCAGCAGCCTAGGGTGGGGCCTTACCACAGATACGCAGTATTTT,CASSLGWGLTTDTQYF
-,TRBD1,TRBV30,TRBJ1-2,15,TGTGCCTGGAGTCATATTCCGGGACAGGGCTATGGCTACACCTTC,CAWSHIPGQGYGYTF